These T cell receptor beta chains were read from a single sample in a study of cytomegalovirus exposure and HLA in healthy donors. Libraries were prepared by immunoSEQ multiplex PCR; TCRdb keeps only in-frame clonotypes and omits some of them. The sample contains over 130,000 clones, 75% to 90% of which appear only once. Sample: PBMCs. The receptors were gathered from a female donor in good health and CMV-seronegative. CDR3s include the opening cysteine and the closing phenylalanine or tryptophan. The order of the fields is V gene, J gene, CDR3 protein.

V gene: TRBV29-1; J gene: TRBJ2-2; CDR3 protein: CSVARRLADGELFF
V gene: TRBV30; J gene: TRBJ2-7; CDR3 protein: CAWSVTSYEQYF
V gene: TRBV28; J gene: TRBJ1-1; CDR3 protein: CASGANTEAFF
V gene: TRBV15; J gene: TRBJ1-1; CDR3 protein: CATSPRGMDWNTEAFF
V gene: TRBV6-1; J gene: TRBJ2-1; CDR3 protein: CASSEFGYNEQFF
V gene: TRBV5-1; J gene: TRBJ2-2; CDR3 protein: CASNTGDYTGELFF
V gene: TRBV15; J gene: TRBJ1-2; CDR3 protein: CATSRGARGYGYTF
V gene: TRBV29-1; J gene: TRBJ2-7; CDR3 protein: CSVEGQGAGEQYF
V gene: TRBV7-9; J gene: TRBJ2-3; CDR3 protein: CASSLAGGRDTQYF
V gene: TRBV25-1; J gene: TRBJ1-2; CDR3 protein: CASSGLKEVLGYGYTF
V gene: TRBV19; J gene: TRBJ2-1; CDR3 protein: CASSISNEQFF
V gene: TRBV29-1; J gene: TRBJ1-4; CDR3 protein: CSVSATLGGEKLFF